The source of this T cell receptor (beta chain) is a study of OX40 agonist ivuxolimab in advanced cancers. V was pared by 5 bases and J by 7 bases, with 9 bases of the junction left unmatched. Per germline, CDR1 SGHAT and CDR2 FQNNGV. This CDR3 has 16 amino acids. The sample holds a few counts of this clone. Libraries were prepared by immunoSEQ multiplex PCR; TCRdb keeps only in-frame clonotypes and omits some of them. The data show tens of thousands of clones, 85% to 95% seen once. This TCR was sampled from an adult with an advanced solid tumor such as melanoma, head and neck, liver or kidney cancer. Sequenced material: CD4+ or CD8+ T cells sorted from blood, taken in a trial of the OX40 agonist ivuxolimab. V and J are TRBV11-2 and TRBJ1-6, with 9 bases matching TRBD1. In DNA, the CDR3 is TGTGCCAGCAGCAGAAAAGGACAGGGGCTAAATTCACCCCTCCACTTT. Residues: CASSRKGQGLNSPLHF. The entire variable domain, with the rest obtained from reference TRBV11-2 and TRBJ1-6, is as follows: EAGVAQSPRYKIIEKRQSVAFWCNPISGHATLYWYQQILGQGPKLLIQFQNNGVVDDSQLPKDRFSAERLKGVDSTLKIQPAKLEDSAVYLCASSRKGQGLNSPLHFGNGTRLTVT.